The 3 T cell receptor beta chains listed next were all sequenced from one sample in a study of vaccination effects on CD4 cells after COVID-19. Before sequencing, viral peptide pools were used by the ViraFEST assay to expand antigen-specific CD4+ T cells. Once cultured for roughly 10 days, the cells underwent separation to obtain CD4+ T cells. Vaccine recipients had no previous SARS-CoV-2 infection; their nucleocapsid antibodies were negative. The antigens these receptors bind are not known. Sequenced by immunoSEQ multiplex PCR; TCRdb stores in-frame clones only, minus some. Here the sample spans tens of thousands of clones, approximately 74% being singletons. This sample comprised CD4+ T cells from PBMCs cultured with SARS-CoV-2 spike peptides, obtained before COVID-19 vaccination. Every receptor here comes from a human donor who received a COVID-19 vaccine.

The chain has TRBV9 and TRBJ2-5, with 7 bases identical to TRBD1. Germline values: CDR1 SGDLS, CDR2 YYNGEE. The V segment lost 2 bases and the J segment 1 base; nucleotides outside the gene matches: 2. CDR3 size: 14 residues. CDR3 coding DNA: TGTGCCAGCAGCGTGGCAGGGGGCCAAGAGACCCAGTACTTC. This sequence encodes CASSVAGGQETQYF.

The chain employs TRBV3-1 (or the pseudogene TRBV3-2) and TRBJ2-7; 7 bases match TRBD1. The J segment lost 0 bases and the V segment lost 5 bases, leaving 7 bases of the junction unmatched. The CDR3 consists of 15 residues. Germline assignment: CDR1 LGHDT and CDR2 YNNKEL (reference sequence). CDR3 sequence: CASSYTGVSSYEQYF. CDR3 nucleotide sequence: TGTGCCAGCAGCTACACAGGGGTTTCCTCCTACGAGCAGTACTTC.

The gene calls are TRBV30 and TRBJ2-5; D remains unclear. The CDR3 totals 13 residues. The germline gives CDR1 GTSNPN, CDR2 SVGIG (reference sequence). V dropped 2 bases and J dropped 5 bases, with 12 bases sitting between them. In DNA, the CDR3 is TGTGCCTGGAGTAAGAGGCTCCGGGAGACCCAGTACTTC. Protein sequence: CAWSKRLRETQYF.